The 20 T cell receptor beta chains below were found in one sample sequenced in a study of human T cells and chemical hapten exposure listed by TCRdb under 2021. Receptor amplification or capture employed RACE. TCRdb lists the instrument as NextSeq 500. Through fastp at Q25 and MiXCR, TCRdb rebuilt clones from the public reads, retaining in-frame beta chains. Under each unique CDR3 protein, matching rows form one entry showing the most common genes and DNA. The sample table shows 180,000 or so distinct CDR3 sequences, and approximately 15% are seen once. The ten largest account for 1.5% to 2% of the sample. Sample time point, as interpreted from the label and publication: patch test 1, 2 weeks after DPC sensitization. The treatment or condition label corresponds to: therapeutic diphenylcyclopropenone sensitization with weekly scalp DPC. This material consisted of whole blood, taken in connection with sensitization to the hapten diphenylcyclopropenone (DPC). Receptors were obtained from a woman in her twenties or thirties with alopecia areata. Some clones in this sample may be carry-over from other donors' samples.

CDR3 sequence reads: CASSAPVQSTTYNEQFF. The CDR3 bases are TGTGCCAGCAGTGCACCGGTCCAGTCTACCACCTACAATGAGCAGTTCTTC. The genes are TRBV25-1 and TRBJ2-1, with D hard to call. This CDR3 contains 17 residues. CDR1 is MGHDK and CDR2 is SYGVNS in the germline V gene. V was cut by 4 bases and J by 2 bases, with 18 bases left in between.

In its sample, this clonotype was seen a few times. The chain joins TRBV30 to TRBJ1-6; D unclear. This CDR3 has 14 residues. V was shortened by 3 bases and J by 6 bases, with 12 bases between the two germline ends. CDR1 and CDR2 (germline): GTSNPN, SVGIG (reference sequence). CDR3 DNA: TGTGCCTGGAGAGTGGGAGGGATTAATTCACCCCTCCACTTT. Translated: CAWRVGGINSPLHF.

The sample holds a few counts of this clonotype. The V and J genes are TRBV3-1 and TRBJ2-2; no firm D call. Per the germline V gene, CDR1 is LGHDT and CDR2 is YNNKEL (reference sequence). The CDR3 is made up of 15 amino acids. The V and J ends lost 4 bases and 0 bases respectively, with 9 bases between them. The CDR3 DNA follows: TGTGCCAGCAGCCGAGCTTCGCCGAACACCGGGGAGCTGTTTTTT. It yields the protein CASSRASPNTGELFF.

The rearrangement links TRBV10-3 to TRBJ2-3; D may be TRBD1 or TRBD2 (5 bases each). Germline V gene data show CDR1 as ENHRY and CDR2 as SYGVKD. CDR3 size: 15 residues. V dropped 4 bases and J dropped 0 bases, with 11 bases sitting between them. CDR3 sequence reads: CAISGGATSTDTQYF. For the CDR3, the DNA is TGTGCCATCAGTGGAGGGGCTACTAGCACAGATACGCAGTATTTT.

This clonotype appeared a few times. The DNA for the CDR3 is TGTGCCAGCAGCCTATCTTGGACTTTGAACACTGAAGCTTTCTTT. Amino acids: CASSLSWTLNTEAFF. This sequence joins TRBV7-9 and TRBJ1-1; no definite D call. V was cut by 5 bases and J by 0 bases, with 13 bases left in between. CDR3 length: 15 amino acids. Germline V lookup: CDR1 SEHNR, CDR2 FQNEAQ (reference sequence). The whole variable domain, remainder taken from reference TRBV7-9 and TRBJ1-1, is DTGVSQNPRHKITKRGQNVTFRCDPISEHNRLYWYRQTLGQGPEFLTYFQNEAQLEKSRLLSDRFSAERPKGSFSTLEIQRTEQGDSAMYLCASSLSWTLNTEAFFGQGTRLTVV.

This clonotype was picked up one time. The chain carries TRBV5-1 and TRBJ2-7; D is perhaps TRBD2 (5 bases). The germline gives CDR1 SGHRS, CDR2 YFSETQ. This CDR3 region has 13 residues. V lost 4 bases, J lost 2 bases, and 10 bases lay in between. CDR3 in amino acids: CASSEGEAYEQYF. The CDR3 DNA is TGCGCCAGCAGCGAGGGCGAGGCCTACGAGCAGTACTTC.

This clonotype was observed many times. The chain couples TRBV9 to TRBJ2-7; TRBD2 aligns across 11 bases. Germline V gene data show CDR1 as SGDLS and CDR2 as YYNGEE. The CDR3 totals 18 residues. V dropped 3 bases and J dropped 0; count of bases not matched to a gene: 11. The CDR3 loop reads CASSATSGGALSSYEQYF. CDR3 DNA: TGTGCCAGCAGCGCAACTAGCGGGGGTGCCCTCAGCTCCTACGAGCAGTACTTC.

A word on this clonotype: A much larger clone lies one base from this, so it may be a read error. The V and J genes are TRBV29-1 and TRBJ2-7; D is possibly TRBD1 (5 bases). V lost 1 base and J 1 base, leaving 5 bases between the germline ends. The CDR3 has 12 amino acids. Germline V lookup: CDR1 SQVTM, CDR2 ANQGSEA. The CDR3 DNA sequence: TGCAGCGTTGAAGGACAGTCCTACGAGCAGTACTTC. Its protein is CSVEGQSYEQYF.

The chain uses TRBV11-2 and TRBJ2-1, with no clear D. The V and J ends lost 5 bases and 9 bases respectively, with 11 bases between them. Germline V gene lookup returns CDR1 SGHAT and CDR2 FQNNGV. CDR3 size: 12 residues. The DNA of the CDR3 is TGTGCCAGCAGCCCCGCGTTGGGTGAGCAGTTCTTC. Translated: CASSPALGEQFF. Full variable domain (rest looked up from reference TRBV11-2 and TRBJ2-1): EAGVAQSPRYKIIEKRQSVAFWCNPISGHATLYWYQQILGQGPKLLIQFQNNGVVDDSQLPKDRFSAERLKGVDSTLKIQPAKLEDSAVYLCASSPALGEQFFGPGTRLTVL.

This clonotype appeared a few times. The chain links TRBV6-5 to TRBJ1-4, with 7 positions matching TRBD1. The V gene end was trimmed by 6 bases and the J gene end by 3 bases; junction bases not matched to a gene: 4. Per the germline V gene, CDR1 is MNHEY and CDR2 is SVGAGI. This CDR3 spans 14 amino acids. CDR3 in amino acids: CASSHRGSNEKLFF. The CDR3 region has the DNA TGTGCCAGCAGCCACAGGGGATCTAATGAAAAACTGTTTTTT.

With regard to this clonotype: A read error may account for a junction end that differs from germline. The chain recombines TRBV7-7 with TRBJ2-1; 11 nucleotides align to TRBD2. The germline V gene has CDR1 SSHAT and CDR2 FNYEAQ (reference sequence). The CDR3 sequence is 15 residues long. CDR3 amino acids: CASSLGTSGYNEQFF. CDR3 in DNA: TGTGCTAGCAGCTTAGGGACTAGCGGCTACAATGAGCAGTTCTTC.

In this sample, this clonotype turned up a few times. The CDR3 loop reads CASSYQNTGHEQYF. In nucleotides, the CDR3 is TGTGCCAGCAGCTACCAGAACACGGGTCACGAGCAGTACTTC. The chain has TRBV7-6 and TRBJ2-7; D is unclear. The CDR3 is 14 residues long. In germline, CDR1 is SGHVS, CDR2 FNYEAQ. V was trimmed by 4 bases and J by 5 bases, leaving 15 bases between them.

The chain recombines TRBV4-3 with TRBJ2-2, with 9 positions matching TRBD1. In germline, CDR1 is LGHNA, CDR2 YSLEER. With V trimmed by 1 base and J by 14 bases, 11 bases remained unmatched. This CDR3 comprises 15 residues. For the CDR3, the DNA is TGCGCCAGCAGCCAAGGGGATTCCGGGACAGGGCGTCTGTTTTTT. Residues: CASSQGDSGTGRLFF.

A remark on this clonotype: This may come from a read error, since a much larger clone is one base off. The rearrangement links TRBV29-1 to TRBJ2-7; D perhaps matches TRBD2 (6 bases). Germline V CDR1 and CDR2: SQVTM, ANQGSEA. Trimming removed 7 bases from V and 3 bases from J, with 13 bases in between. This CDR3 has 12 residues. The CDR3 sequence is CSAGSGLYEQYF. CDR3 coding DNA: TGCAGCGCTGGGAGCGGGCTCTACGAGCAGTACTTC.

In its sample, this clonotype was seen a few times. CDR3 coding DNA: TGTGCCAGCAGCCAAGATCGAACAGGGCGCGAGCAGTACTTC. As protein: CASSQDRTGREQYF. The chain uses TRBV14 and TRBJ2-7, with D possibly TRBD1 on 6 matching bases. In germline, CDR1 is SGHDN, CDR2 FVKESK. Deletions cut 0 bases from V and 6 bases from J, with 12 bases between. The CDR3 is made up of 14 amino acids.

This chain joins TRBV11-2 and TRBJ1-6; unclear D gene. Trimming pared 1 base from V and 0 bases from J, leaving 13 bases between. Germline CDR1 SGHAT, CDR2 FQNNGV. The length of the CDR3 is 18 residues. CDR3 coding DNA: TGTGCCAGCAGCTTAGTAGGAGCGCCAAGCTCCTATAATTCACCCCTCCACTTT. It specifies CASSLVGAPSSYNSPLHF.

This clonotype was picked up a small number of times. The rearrangement uses TRBV2 and TRBJ1-2, with 7 bases lining up with TRBD1. This CDR3 has 18 amino acids. Germline values: CDR1 SNHLY, CDR2 FYNNEI. V was pared by 6 bases and J by 4 bases, with 20 bases of the junction left unmatched. The DNA of the CDR3 is TGTGCCAGCAGGGGAGGGGGCCCTAGCAGAACCCCCAGCTATGGCTACACCTTC. Residues: CASRGGGPSRTPSYGYTF.

The chain carries TRBV21-1 and TRBJ2-4; the table calls TRBD1, which could not be checked here. TRBV21-1 constitutes a pseudogene. The CDR3 runs to 16 residues. This chain's CDR3 is CASSKEGVVTKNIQYF. The CDR3, as DNA: TGTGCCAGCAGCAAGGAGGGGGTTGTGACCAAAAACATTCAGTACTTC.

This clonotype was seen many times. The chain combines TRBV6-2 or TRBV6-3 with TRBJ1-1; 7 bases align to TRBD1. The CDR3 is 13 amino acids. V shed 4 bases, J shed 5 bases, and the junction held 4 bases outside the gene matches. Germline V gene lookup returns CDR1 MNHEY and CDR2 SVGEGT. Here the CDR3 DNA reads TGTGCCAGCAGTTGGGCAGGGGGGACTGAAGCTTTCTTT. It yields the protein CASSWAGGTEAFF.

A few counts support this clonotype. The rearrangement joins TRBV10-3 to TRBJ2-5, with D unclear. There are 14 residues in the CDR3. CDR1 and CDR2 (germline): ENHRY, SYGVKD. Trimming shortened V by 5 bases and J by 3 bases, and 13 bases separated the two germline ends. The DNA of the CDR3 is TGTGCCATCAGTCAGGTGTCTGCAAAAGAGACCCAGTACTTC. It specifies CAISQVSAKETQYF.